This T cell receptor beta chain appears in the sequencing data of a study of T cell repertoires in cytomegalovirus infection. TCRdb reprocessed the reads with MiXCR, giving one entry per CDR3 protein. The sample contains some 940,000 distinct CDR3 sequences, under 40% of which appear only once. Many counts were recorded for this clonotype. Antigen: not known. The specimen was cultured CD8+ T cells from PBMCs, collected from culture after CMV antigen stimulation. The clonotype comes from a human donor in good health (CMV status not recorded). Some clones in this sample may be carry-over from other donors' samples.

CDR3 loop: CASSSPGVLNTEAFF. CDR3 nucleotide sequence: TGTGCCAGCAGTTCCCCAGGGGTCCTGAACACTGAAGCTTTCTTT. The chain has TRBV12-3 or TRBV12-4 and TRBJ1-1; weak D call: TRBD1 (6 bases). V was cut by 4 bases and J by 0 bases, with 12 bases left in between. The CDR3 length is 15 residues.